The 27 T cell receptor beta chains in this list originate from one sample, sequenced in a study of T cells after yellow fever vaccination. TCRdb ran MiXCR on the 5' RACE reads and lists one entry per CDR3 protein. The data contain about 340,000 distinct CDR3 sequences, approximately 12% of them singletons. This material consisted of CD4+ T cells sorted from PBMCs, taken 15 days after the yellow fever booster vaccination. Receptors were obtained from a man younger than 35 who received the YFV17D yellow fever vaccine.

The chain uses TRBV6-5 and TRBJ2-6; 10 positions agree with TRBD1. Per the germline V gene, CDR1 is MNHEY and CDR2 is SVGAGI. V lost 5 bases to trimming and J lost 0 bases; unmatched junction nucleotides: 4. CDR3 length: 17 amino acids. In nucleotides, the CDR3 is TGTGCCAGCAGTCGGACAGGGGGTGGCTCTGGGGCCAACGTCCTGACTTTC. Its translation is CASSRTGGGSGANVLTF.

The chain combines TRBV27 with TRBJ2-1; TRBD1 matches at 11 bases. This CDR3 has 16 amino acids. From germline, CDR1 is MNHEY and CDR2 SMNVEV (reference sequence). V lost 6 bases and J lost 4; bases outside the gene matches: 8. The CDR3 DNA sequence: TGTGCCAGCAGACTCCTGGGGACAGGGGGATACAATGAGCAGTTCTTC. This encodes CASRLLGTGGYNEQFF.

The genes are TRBV15 and TRBJ2-7; 7 positions match TRBD2. Trimming cost V 1 base and J 1 base; bases outside gene matches: 4. Germline V lookup: CDR1 LNHNV, CDR2 YYDKDF (reference sequence). CDR3 size: 15 residues. This chain's CDR3 is CATSRGRGESYEQYV. The CDR3 coding sequence is TGTGCCACCAGCAGAGGACGGGGGGAATCCTACGAGCAGTACGTC.

The chain employs TRBV23-1 and TRBJ1-5; TRBD1 matches at 9 bases. TRBV23-1 is placed among ORFs of uncertain function. V shed 8 bases, J shed 0 bases, and the junction held 17 bases outside the gene matches. The length of the CDR3 is 19 residues. In nucleotides, the CDR3 is TGCGCCAGCCGCTTACAGGGGGCTTCTCGAAACAATAGCAATCAGCCCCAGCATTTT. Protein sequence: CASRLQGASRNNSNQPQHF.

This clonotype was found many times. The chain combines TRBV5-1 with TRBJ1-1, with D tentatively TRBD1 (5 bases). V shed 6 bases and J shed 5 bases, with 14 bases lying between them. The CDR3 is made up of 13 amino acids. CDR1 is SGHRS and CDR2 is YFSETQ in the germline V gene. CDR3 amino acids: CASNDWGGTEAFF. The DNA for the CDR3 is TGCGCCAGCAACGACTGGGGCGGGACTGAAGCTTTCTTT.

This clonotype was found a few times. The chain links TRBV5-1 to TRBJ2-3; TRBD2 is a possible D gene (6 bases). Germline assignment: CDR1 SGHRS and CDR2 YFSETQ. The CDR3 has 17 residues. Between the trimmed V and J ends, which lost 2 bases and 0 bases, there was a span of 16 bases. CDR3 DNA: TGCGCCAGCAGCTTCCTCAACCGGGACTTTAGCACAGATACGCAGTATTTT. As protein: CASSFLNRDFSTDTQYF.

This clonotype was found a few times. The chain is built from TRBV7-6 and TRBJ2-5; possibly TRBD1 or TRBD2 for D (7 bases each). V was shortened by 5 bases and J by 6 bases, with 16 bases between the two germline ends. The length of the CDR3 is 14 residues. Germline lookup yields CDR1 SGHVS and CDR2 FNYEAQ. This chain's CDR3 is CASSLAQGGKTQYF. DNA for the CDR3: TGTGCCAGCAGCCTTGCCCAGGGGGGGAAGACCCAGTACTTC.

The rearrangement uses TRBV4-2 and TRBJ1-4; the D is unclear. The V gene lost 0 bases and the J gene lost 0 bases, with 8 bases spanning the gap. The CDR3 covers 16 residues. Per germline, CDR1 LGHNA and CDR2 YNFKEQ. The CDR3 protein is CASSQDFQATNEKLFF. The CDR3 nucleotides read TGTGCCAGCAGCCAAGATTTTCAAGCAACTAATGAAAAACTGTTTTTT.

The chain's CDR3 is CSAVNGYEQYF. The CDR3 nucleotides are TGCAGTGCCGTGAATGGCTACGAGCAGTACTTC. The chain joins TRBV20-1 to TRBJ2-7; D ambiguous. V was shortened by 6 bases and J by 3 bases, with 9 bases between the two germline ends. The CDR3 extends over 11 amino acids. Per the germline V gene, CDR1 is DFQATT and CDR2 is SNEGSKA (reference sequence).

The V call is TRBV20-1, the J call TRBJ2-7; 9 nucleotides agree with TRBD2. CDR1 and CDR2 (germline): DFQATT, SNEGSKA (reference sequence). This CDR3 has 15 residues. After removal of 5 bases from V and 3 bases from J, the junction contained 11 bases not matched to a gene. The chain's CDR3 is CSAPRRAGGHYEQYF. CDR3 bases: TGCAGTGCTCCCCGGCGAGCGGGGGGACACTACGAGCAGTACTTC.

The table lists this clonotype with a few counts. This sequence joins TRBV12-3 or TRBV12-4 and TRBJ1-3, with 9 nucleotides matching TRBD1. The junction had 11 bases not matched to a gene; V was cut back by 6 bases and J by 8 bases. CDR3 length: 15 residues. For the CDR3, the DNA is TGTGCCAGCAGCCGGACAGGGGTCGTTGGGCACACCATATATTTT. Amino acid sequence: CASSRTGVVGHTIYF.

This clonotype was detected only a few times. This chain uses TRBV7-2 with TRBJ2-7; D gene uncertain. Trimming removed 1 base from V and 3 bases from J, with 13 bases in between. This CDR3 spans 15 amino acids. Germline CDR1 is SGHTA and CDR2 is FQGNSA. DNA of the CDR3: TGTGCCAGCAGCTTAGATCGGGCCGAGTTCTACGAGCAGTACTTC. This translates into CASSLDRAEFYEQYF.

This clonotype was counted between two and nine times. The V and J genes are TRBV20-1 and TRBJ2-7; 10 nucleotides agree with TRBD2. CDR3 length: 13 residues. The J segment lost 5 bases and the V segment lost 4 bases, leaving 5 bases of the junction unmatched. Germline V gene data show CDR1 as DFQATT and CDR2 as SNEGSKA (reference sequence). The CDR3 DNA sequence: TGCAGTGCTATGGCTAGCGGGGGCCACGAGCAGTACTTC. Amino acid sequence: CSAMASGGHEQYF.

There are a few counts of this clonotype. The chain uses TRBV5-1 and TRBJ1-2; 8 bases align to TRBD1. From germline, CDR1 is SGHRS and CDR2 YFSETQ. V shed 3 bases and J 7 bases; nucleotides not matched to a gene: 8. The CDR3 runs 14 residues. The CDR3 DNA is TGCGCCAGCAGCTCCCCGGACAGGGAAGGTGGCTACACCTTC. Translated, it gives CASSSPDREGGYTF.

The chain has TRBV4-3 and TRBJ2-2; D unresolved. Looked up from germline, CDR1 is LGHNA and CDR2 is YSLEER. CDR3 length: 15 amino acids. V dropped 0 bases and J dropped 2 bases, with 7 bases sitting between them. In DNA form, the CDR3 reads TGCGCCAGCAGCCAAGAGGCGATAAACACCGGGGAGCTGTTTTTT. This codes for CASSQEAINTGELFF.

This chain uses TRBV5-1 with TRBJ1-1; TRBD1 matches 7 bases. The V and J ends lost 2 bases and 0 bases, in that order; junction bases with no gene match: 7. Germline CDR1 SGHRS, CDR2 YFSETQ. The CDR3 consists of 16 residues. The CDR3 bases are TGCGCCAGCAGCTTCAGAGGGGGCCTATTGAACACTGAAGCTTTCTTT. The encoded protein is CASSFRGGLLNTEAFF.

This chain joins TRBV2 and TRBJ1-1; D ambiguous. The CDR3 length is 13 residues. Per the germline V gene, CDR1 is SNHLY and CDR2 is FYNNEI. With 6 bases removed from V and 1 base from J, the gap between germline ends came to 9 bases. In nucleotides, the CDR3 is TGTGCCAGCAGGTCGAACAGGAACACTGAAGCTTTCTTT. Protein: CASRSNRNTEAFF. The full variable domain, rest sourced from reference TRBV2 and TRBJ1-1, is EPEVTQTPSHQVTQMGQEVILRCVPISNHLYFYWYRQILGQKVEFLVSFYNNEISEKSEIFDDQFSVERPDGSNFTLKIRSTKLEDSAMYFCASRSNRNTEAFFGQGTRLTVV.

The sample holds many counts of this clonotype. The V and J genes are TRBV10-3 and TRBJ2-7; D remains ambiguous. Germline V gene lookup returns CDR1 ENHRY and CDR2 SYGVKD. V was trimmed by 5 bases and J by 3 bases, leaving 17 bases between them. This CDR3 spans 15 amino acids. The CDR3 DNA is TGTGCCATCAGTCCCGGACCTCCTCGAAACTACGAGCAGTACTTC. Protein sequence: CAISPGPPRNYEQYF.

This clonotype was recorded a few times. This rearrangement joins TRBV5-1 to TRBJ2-7; D uncertain. V was pared by 7 bases and J by 0 bases, with 11 bases between. This CDR3 has 13 residues. Germline V gene lookup returns CDR1 SGHRS and CDR2 YFSETQ. The CDR3 nucleotides are TGCGCCAGCCCCTCCGGGCCCTCCTACGAGCAGTACTTC. Translating gives CASPSGPSYEQYF.

The V call is TRBV6-5, the J call TRBJ2-7; a possible D gene is TRBD1 (6 bases). V was pared by 2 bases and J by 5 bases, with 16 bases between. Germline V gene lookup returns CDR1 MNHEY and CDR2 SVGAGI. This CDR3 contains 15 residues. CDR3 DNA: TGTGCCAGCAGTTACCTTTGGTCAGGGGTCAACGAGCAGTACTTC. This codes for CASSYLWSGVNEQYF.

This clonotype was recorded many times. The chain combines TRBV12-3 or TRBV12-4 with TRBJ1-6; D is perhaps TRBD1 (5 bases). CDR3 length: 14 residues. V lost 3 bases and J lost 10, with 13 bases in between. The CDR3 DNA sequence: TGTGCCAGCAGTTTTGAGGGGATCGGGTCACCCCTCCACTTT. It encodes CASSFEGIGSPLHF.

This clonotype has only a few counts. J is TRBJ2-3 and V is TRBV20-1; 11 positions match TRBD2. V was pared by 3 bases and J by 5 bases, with 7 bases of the junction left unmatched. There are 15 residues in the CDR3. Germline-derived CDR1 and CDR2 are DFQATT and SNEGSKA (reference sequence). The CDR3 spells CSASVSSGGQDTQYF. The CDR3 nucleotides read TGCAGTGCTAGCGTTTCTAGCGGGGGGCAAGATACGCAGTATTTT.

CDR3 in DNA: TGTGCCACCAGTCATGAGCAGTTCTTC. Protein: CATSHEQFF. The chain couples TRBV24-1 to TRBJ2-1; D gene unclear. The ends were cut back, 6 bases at V and 8 bases at J, with 1 base in the middle. Germline CDR1 and CDR2: KGHDR and SFDVKD. The CDR3 runs 9 residues.

The J gene is TRBJ1-4, the V gene TRBV5-5, with D unresolved. Per the germline V gene, CDR1 is SGHKS and CDR2 is YYEKEE (reference sequence). This CDR3 spans 15 amino acids. Trimming stripped 4 bases from V and 6 bases from J, with 16 bases between. The CDR3 protein is CASSPYIVWDEKLFF. Here the CDR3 DNA reads TGTGCCAGCAGCCCTTACATCGTCTGGGATGAAAAACTGTTTTTT.

The CDR3 DNA is TGTGCCAGCAGCGGAAGGGTCACCGGGGAGCTGTTTTTT. Amino acids: CASSGRVTGELFF. V gene TRBV7-3 combines with J gene TRBJ2-2; D gene ambiguous. V lost 5 bases to trimming and J lost 4 bases, with 8 bases between them. Per germline, CDR1 SGHTA and CDR2 FQGTGA. The CDR3 totals 13 residues.

This clonotype showed up just a few times. This sequence joins TRBV15 and TRBJ1-1, with 7 bases identical to TRBD1. V was clipped by 1 base and J by 11 bases; unmatched bases: 10. CDR1 and CDR2 (germline): LNHNV, YYDKDF (reference sequence). The CDR3 runs 14 residues. Written as DNA, the CDR3 is TGTGCCACCAGCAGAGTGCTGCCAGGGGGTCTGGCTTTCTTT. Amino acids: CATSRVLPGGLAFF.

This clonotype was counted a few times. The genes are TRBV6-5 and TRBJ1-1, with 9 bases identical to TRBD1. Germline loops: CDR1 MNHEY, CDR2 SVGAGI. The CDR3 consists of 13 residues. V was clipped by 9 bases and J by 5 bases; unmatched bases: 7. The CDR3 spells CASWGQGGTEAFF. The CDR3 coding sequence is TGTGCCAGTTGGGGACAGGGCGGTACTGAAGCTTTCTTT.